Listed below are T cell receptor beta chains from one sample, sequenced in a study of blood T cell repertoires in COVID-19. Produced via immunoSEQ multiplex PCR; TCRdb's table is partial and in-frame only. The table records under 350,000 clones, roughly 85% of them present only once. Material: PBMCs or T cells enriched from blood (not recorded which). The receptors originated from a middle-aged woman with acute COVID-19. Both conserved end residues are part of each CDR3. The order of the fields is D gene, clone size, CDR3 length, J gene, V gene, CDR3 DNA, CDR3 protein. D genes are given only for firm matches. Not every row has a clone size; where given, it reads once, few, many or a size class.

- | - | 19 | TRBJ1-2 | TRBV13 | TGTGCCAGCAGCCAACTCGAATTCGAAAGGGGGGGTTCTAACTATGGCTACACCTTC | CASSQLEFERGGSNYGYTF
TRBD2 | - | 15 | TRBJ2-2 | TRBV28 | TGTGCCAGCAGCCCTAGCGGGAGGGGCACCGGGGAGCTGTTTTTT | CASSPSGRGTGELFF
TRBD2 | once | 15 | TRBJ2-2 | TRBV18 | TGTGCCAGCTCTCCTAGCGGGAGAGAGACCGGGGAGCTGTTTTTT | CASSPSGRETGELFF
TRBD2 | once | 16 | TRBJ2-5 | TRBV5-1 | TGCGCCAGTGGGGGCGCGAGAGCGGGAGGAGGTGAGACCCAGTACTTC | CASGGARAGGGETQYF
- | once | 10 | TRBJ2-7 | TRBV6-5 | TGTGCCAGCAGTCAAAACGAGCAGTACTTC | CASSQNEQYF
TRBD1 | - | 15 | TRBJ1-5 | TRBV19 | TGTGCCAGTGACGGACAGGGCCTTAGCAATCAGCCCCAGCATTTT | CASDGQGLSNQPQHF
- | - | 13 | TRBJ2-7 | TRBV10-3 | TGTGCCATCAAACGACAGAGTTCCTACGAGCAGTACTTC | CAIKRQSSYEQYF
TRBD1 | - | 15 | TRBJ1-2 | TRBV28 | TGTGCCAGCAGTACCGGACAGGGGGGCACCTATGGCTACACCTTC | CASSTGQGGTYGYTF
TRBD2 | - | 15 | TRBJ2-2 | TRBV19 | TGTGCCAGTAGTAAGTGGGAGGGCCCAAGGCGGGAGCTGTTTTTT | CASSKWEGPRRELFF
- | - | 15 | TRBJ2-3 | TRBV7-6 | TGTGCCAGCAGCTTAAGCGGAAAAAGCACAGATACGCAGTATTTT | CASSLSGKSTDTQYF
- | - | 15 | TRBJ2-5 | TRBV5-1 | TGCGCCAGCAGCCCTCGGCCCGGCGGGGTGGAGACCCAGTACTTC | CASSPRPGGVETQYF
TRBD1 | - | 16 | TRBJ1-6 | TRBV11-2 | TGTGCCAGCAGCCCTGGGACAGGCGGGGGGGATTCACCCCTCCACTTT | CASSPGTGGGDSPLHF
- | - | 13 | TRBJ2-5 | TRBV27 | TGTGCCAGCAGTTTAAGTCGCGGGGAGACCCAGTACTTC | CASSLSRGETQYF
TRBD1 | - | 17 | TRBJ1-3 | TRBV9 | TGTGCCAGCAGCCCACATATGGGACAGGGGATTGGAAACACCATATATTTT | CASSPHMGQGIGNTIYF